This TCR beta chain was recovered during a study of T cell responses to AZD1222 COVID-19 vaccine. Sequenced by immunoSEQ multiplex PCR; TCRdb stores in-frame clones only, minus some. The sample holds about 190,000 clones, 85% to 90% seen once. V was cut by 6 bases and J by 0 bases, with 8 bases left in between. The germline gives CDR1 MNHEY, CDR2 SMNVEV (reference sequence). This CDR3 comprises 13 residues. Study-level findings and limits: The reported proportion of spike-specific TCRs targeting unmutated variant regions was nearly half.

A remark on this clone: What it recognizes is unknown. Other DNA variants within this sample encode the same CDR3.

The chain couples TRBV27 to TRBJ1-1; TRBD1 is a possible D gene (5 bases). The specimen comprised peripheral blood, sampled on day 0 of MenACWY control vaccination. The sequence was obtained from an adult in good health. The CDR3 spells CASSLTVNTEAFF. In nucleotides, the CDR3 is TGTGCCAGCAGCCTGACAGTGAACACTGAAGCTTTCTTT.